These 4 T cell receptor beta chains originate from one sample sequenced in a study of shared clonotypes between healthy human individuals. Clones were read by immunoSEQ multiplex PCR, and TCRdb kept only the in-frame ones, dropping some. The sample records fewer than 600,000 clones, around three quarters being singletons. Sequenced sample: PBMCs. Receptor source: a middle-aged woman in good health. Some clones in this sample may be carry-over from other donors' samples.

Worth noting for this clone: The junction and the germline gene differ at one end; a read error may be behind it. The rearrangement uses TRBV9 and TRBJ2-2, with D perhaps TRBD2 (6 bases). The CDR3 is 16 residues long. Germline assignment: CDR1 SGDLS and CDR2 YYNGEE. CDR3 residues: CASSVVVGGNSGELFF. CDR3 nucleotides: TGTGCCAGCAGCGTAGTTGTGGGCGGGAACTCCGGGGAGCTGTTTTTT.

As DNA, the CDR3 is TGTGCCAGCAGTTACAGAGGGGCGGGGACCGGGGAGCTGTTTTTT. Residues: CASSYRGAGTGELFF. J is TRBJ2-2 and V is TRBV6-6, with TRBD2 as a possible D gene (6 bases). V lost 2 bases, J lost 5 bases, and 12 bases lay in between. The CDR3 covers 15 residues. CDR1 MNHNY and CDR2 SVGAGI come from the germline V gene (reference sequence).

CDR3 sequence (DNA): TGTGCCTGGAGTCGACTCCCGCGGGAGACCCAGTACTTC. Encoded protein: CAWSRLPRETQYF. The genes are TRBV30 and TRBJ2-5; D unresolved. Deletions cut 2 bases from V and 5 bases from J, with 12 bases between. Per germline, CDR1 GTSNPN and CDR2 SVGIG (reference sequence). The CDR3 contains 13 residues.

The chain combines TRBV11-2 with TRBJ2-7; D not certain. CDR3 size: 14 residues. The V end lost 1 base, the J end lost 0 bases, and 7 bases lay between the germline ends. CDR1 is SGHAT and CDR2 is FQNNGV in the germline V gene. The DNA of the CDR3 is TGTGCCAGCAGCTTAGGACACCCCTCCTACGAGCAGTACTTC. This gives the protein CASSLGHPSYEQYF.